This T cell receptor beta chain was sequenced in a study of blood T cell repertoires in COVID-19. Across the whole study: Spain, Italy and the United States supplied samples that represented acute and convalescent COVID-19. Sources were T cells, B-cell-depleted T cells, or PBMCs; the material itself was cDNA or gDNA.

A few counts support this clone. The table came from immunoSEQ multiplex PCR; TCRdb's copy has only in-frame clones and leaves some out. Among about 110,000 clones, approximately 81% were seen once, and the ten largest hold 30% to 45%. Trimming took 5 bases from V and 0 from J; bases not matched to a gene: 4. The CDR3 totals 15 residues. Germline assignment: CDR1 MDHEN and CDR2 SYDVKM. The chain recombines TRBV28 with TRBJ1-5; 7 bases align to TRBD1. This receptor was taken from an older man with acute or convalescent COVID-19. The sample was peripheral blood. The CDR3 region is CASSTGQYSNQPQHF. The CDR3 bases are TGTGCCAGCAGTACGGGACAGTATAGCAATCAGCCCCAGCATTTT.